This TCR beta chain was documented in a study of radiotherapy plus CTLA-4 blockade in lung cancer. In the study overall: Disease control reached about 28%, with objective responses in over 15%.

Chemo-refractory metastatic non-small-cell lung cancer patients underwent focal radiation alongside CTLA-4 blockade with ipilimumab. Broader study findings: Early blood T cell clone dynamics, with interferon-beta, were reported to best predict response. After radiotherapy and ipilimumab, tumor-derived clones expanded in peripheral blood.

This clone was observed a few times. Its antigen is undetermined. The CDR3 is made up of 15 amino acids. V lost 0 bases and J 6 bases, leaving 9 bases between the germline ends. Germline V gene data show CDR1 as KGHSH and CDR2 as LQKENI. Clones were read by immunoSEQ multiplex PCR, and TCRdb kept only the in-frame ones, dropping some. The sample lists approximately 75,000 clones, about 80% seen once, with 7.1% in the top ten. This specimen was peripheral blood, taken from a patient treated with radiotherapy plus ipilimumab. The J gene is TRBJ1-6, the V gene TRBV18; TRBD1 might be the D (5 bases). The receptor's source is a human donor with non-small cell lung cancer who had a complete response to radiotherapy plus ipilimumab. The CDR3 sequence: CASSPPMGGNSPLHF. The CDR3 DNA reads TGTGCCAGCTCACCACCGATGGGGGGTAATTCACCCCTCCACTTT.